A selection of T cell receptor beta chains follows, all from one sample in a study of tumor-infiltrating lymphocytes in oesophageal squamous cell carcinoma. TCRdb itself ran the PCR reads through MiXCR, one entry per CDR3 protein. The sample records 15,000 to 20,000 distinct CDR3 sequences, about 51% being singletons. Sequencing input: normal esophageal tissue next to the tumor. These receptors originate from a female donor with esophageal squamous cell carcinoma. The CDR3 runs from the conserved cysteine through the conserved F or W. The D gene is left open where the match is weak. Expanded clones get a size class; other rows say once, few or many, or leave the size out.

j_gene,d_gene,abundance,v_gene,CDR3aa,CDR3nt
TRBJ2-3,-,-,TRBV6-1,CASSEEPRSNTQYF,TGTGCCAGCAGTGAAGAACCTAGATCAAATACGCAGTATTTT
TRBJ2-7,TRBD2,many,TRBV5-1,CASSQRDQDEQYF,TGCGCCAGCAGCCAGCGGGATCAAGACGAGCAGTACTTC
TRBJ1-6,-,-,TRBV6-5,CASSYRRASSYNSPLHF,TGTGCCAGCAGTTACCGCAGGGCGAGCTCCTATAATTCACCCCTCCACTTT
TRBJ2-4,-,-,TRBV19,CASGESSYNEQYF,TGTGCCAGCGGAGAGAGTTCCTACAATGAGCAGTACTTC
TRBJ2-7,-,-,TRBV15,CATNPGTSYKQYF,TGTGCCACCAACCCAGGGACCTCCTACAAGCAGTACTTC
TRBJ1-4,-,once,TRBV10-3,CAISESLGTTNEKLFF,TGTGCCATCAGTGAGTCGTTGGGTACAACTAATGAAAAACTGTTTTTT
TRBJ2-5,TRBD2,once,TRBV5-4,CASSLMGGETQYF,TGCGCCAGCAGCTTAATGGGGGGGGAGACCCAGTACTTC
TRBJ2-1,-,medium-sized,TRBV7-9,CASSLSSFNEQFF,TGTGCCAGCAGCTTATCTTCGTTCAATGAGCAGTTCTTC
TRBJ2-3,-,-,TRBV7-2,CASSFVLGTDTQYF,TGTGCCAGCAGCTTTGTACTTGGCACAGATACGCAGTATTTT
TRBJ2-7,TRBD1,-,TRBV6-6,CASSSTGGGEQYF,TGTGCCAGCAGTTCGACAGGGGGCGGCGAGCAGTACTTC
TRBJ2-1,TRBD1,-,TRBV7-6,CASSRGQGVYEQFF,TGTGCTAGCAGTCGGGGACAGGGTGTCTATGAGCAGTTCTTC
TRBJ1-1,-,medium-sized,TRBV7-6,CASSLRQGRLDTEAFF,TGTGCCAGCAGCTTAAGGCAGGGGAGATTGGACACTGAAGCTTTCTTT
TRBJ2-1,TRBD2,-,TRBV7-9,CASSLGRETQFF,TGTGCCAGCAGCTTAGGGCGGGAGACCCAGTTCTTC
TRBJ2-7,-,many,TRBV11-3,CASSLGPAYEQYF,TGTGCCAGCAGCTTAGGCCCGGCCTACGAGCAGTACTTC
TRBJ2-4,-,-,TRBV7-4,CASSLGQILAKNIQYF,TGTGCCAGCAGCTTAGGCCAGATACTAGCCAAAAACATTCAGTACTTC
TRBJ2-2,-,many,TRBV6-1,CASSEVGFKYTGELFF,TGTGCCAGCAGTGAGGTGGGGTTCAAATACACCGGGGAGCTGTTTTTT
TRBJ2-1,-,-,TRBV24-1,CATSDTRNLGLLNF,TGTGCCACCAGTGACACCCGAAATCTGGGACTCCTCAACTTC
TRBJ2-7,-,many,TRBV18,CASSPFQGSYEQYF,TGTGCCAGCTCACCCTTCCAGGGCTCCTACGAGCAGTACTTC
TRBJ2-3,-,many,TRBV2,CASSTGTSLTDTQYF,TGTGCCAGCAGCACGGGTACTTCCCTCACAGATACGCAGTATTTT
TRBJ2-1,TRBD2,-,TRBV7-2,CASSLTGAGAGYEQFF,TGTGCCAGCAGCTTAACCGGCGCGGGAGCGGGCTATGAGCAGTTCTTC
TRBJ2-7,-,-,TRBV7-2,CASGFPEGSYEQYF,TGTGCCAGCGGCTTCCCTGAGGGCTCCTACGAGCAGTACTTC
TRBJ2-1,-,-,TRBV7-8,CASSLTDNYNEQFF,TGTGCCAGCAGCTTAACCGACAACTACAATGAGCAGTTCTTC
TRBJ1-1,-,-,TRBV7-2,CASSPQGNTEAFF,TGTGCCAGCAGCCCTCAGGGGAACACTGAAGCTTTCTTT
TRBJ1-2,TRBD1,many,TRBV6-4,CASSPGQGGGYTF,TGTGCCAGCAGTCCGGGACAGGGCGGTGGCTACACCTTC
TRBJ2-1,-,many,TRBV19,CASSNARTSYNEQFF,TGTGCCAGTAGTAACGCGCGCACCTCCTACAATGAGCAGTTCTTC
TRBJ2-3,-,-,TRBV6-5,CASSEEPTSSSTDTQYF,TGTGCCAGCAGTGAAGAACCAACCTCCAGTAGCACAGATACGCAGTATTTT
TRBJ2-5,-,few,TRBV7-2,CASSGYREETQYF,TGTGCCAGCAGCGGGTACAGGGAAGAGACCCAGTACTTC
TRBJ2-3,-,many,TRBV4-2,CASSPDSTDTQYF,TGTGCCAGCAGCCCCGACAGCACAGATACGCAGTATTTT
TRBJ2-1,-,few,TRBV7-8,CASSLGYVGNEQFF,TGTGCCAGCAGCTTAGGCTACGTGGGGAATGAGCAGTTCTTC
TRBJ2-1,-,-,TRBV6-1,CASSELEGNEQFF,TGTGCCAGCAGTGAACTTGAGGGGAATGAGCAGTTCTTC
TRBJ1-1,-,few,TRBV18,CASRAGATEAFF,TGTGCCAGTAGAGCGGGGGCCACTGAAGCTTTCTTT
TRBJ2-1,TRBD2,-,TRBV6-1,CASSEGLAGVVKQFF,TGTGCCAGCAGTGAGGGACTAGCGGGAGTAGTAAAGCAGTTCTTC
TRBJ2-7,TRBD2,many,TRBV10-3,CAISESRAGGGYEQYF,TGTGCCATCAGTGAGTCGAGGGCGGGGGGGGGATACGAGCAGTACTTC
TRBJ1-4,-,many,TRBV7-9,CASSLPTWGKGAANEKLFF,TGTGCCAGCAGCTTACCTACTTGGGGAAAGGGTGCGGCTAATGAAAAACTGTTTTTT
TRBJ2-5,TRBD2,medium-sized,TRBV27,CASSLLRREKKETQYF,TGTGCCAGCAGTTTACTTAGGCGGGAGAAGAAAGAGACCCAGTACTTC
TRBJ2-7,TRBD2,once,TRBV7-9,CASSQREGPYEQYF,TGTGCCAGCAGTCAGCGGGAGGGGCCCTACGAGCAGTACTTC